The present T cell receptor (beta chain) was sequenced within a study of CD8 T cells in Susac syndrome. The germline CDR1 and CDR2 sequences are MDHEN and SYDVKM. Losses at the gene ends were 6 bases for V and 5 bases for J; bases not matched to a gene: 10. The CDR3 totals 15 residues. Reverse transcription of roughly 0.45 to 1 ug RNA was carried out with random hexamers. Multiplex PCR with immunoSEQ amplified the TCR beta CDR3 across 54 Vbeta and 13 Jbeta. A single record per CDR3 protein comes from TCRdb applying MiXCR to the immunoSEQ multiplex PCR reads. The sample lists roughly 190,000 distinct CDR3 sequences; about 91% were seen once.

The sample was CD4+ T cells from PBMCs. This TCR derives from a human donor with Susac syndrome. The V gene is TRBV28, the J gene TRBJ2-1; TRBD2 aligns across 7 bases. The DNA for the CDR3 is TGTGCCAGCAGCCCACCTAGCGGAGTTCACAATGAGCAGTTCTTC. This translates into CASSPPSGVHNEQFF.